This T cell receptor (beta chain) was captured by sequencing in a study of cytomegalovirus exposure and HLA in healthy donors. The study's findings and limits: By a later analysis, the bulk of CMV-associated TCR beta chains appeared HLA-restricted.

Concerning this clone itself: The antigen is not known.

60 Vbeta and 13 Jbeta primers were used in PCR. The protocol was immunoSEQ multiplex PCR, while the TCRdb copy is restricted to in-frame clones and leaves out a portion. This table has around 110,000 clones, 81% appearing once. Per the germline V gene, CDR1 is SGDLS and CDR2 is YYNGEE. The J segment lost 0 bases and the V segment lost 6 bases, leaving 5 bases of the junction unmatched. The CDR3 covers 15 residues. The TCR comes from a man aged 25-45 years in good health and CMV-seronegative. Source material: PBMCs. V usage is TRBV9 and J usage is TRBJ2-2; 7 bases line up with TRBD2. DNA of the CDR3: TGTGCCAGCACGCGAAGCGGGACGAACACCGGGGAGCTGTTTTTT. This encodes CASTRSGTNTGELFF.